One and the same sample provided the 29 T cell receptor beta chains below, sequenced in a study of cytomegalovirus exposure and HLA in healthy donors. PCR employed 60 Vbeta and 13 Jbeta primers. Sequencing was performed with immunoSEQ multiplex PCR; in TCRdb, only in-frame clones are kept and a portion is missing. The sample carries roughly 180,000 clones, roughly 81% recorded once. Sequenced: PBMCs. These receptor sequences come from a girl aged 5-17 years in good health and CMV-seropositive.

V gene TRBV4-1 combines with J gene TRBJ1-4; D unresolved. The CDR3 extends over 18 amino acids. V was clipped by 9 bases and J by 8 bases, with 31 bases between them. CDR1 and CDR2 (germline): MGHRA, YSYEKL. The CDR3 DNA is TGCGCCAGTCAAGCCAGTTCCCGGACTCCAAGAGACTACGAAAAACTGTTTTTT. Translated, it gives CASQASSRTPRDYEKLFF.

In its sample, this clone was seen once. The rearrangement uses TRBV18 and TRBJ1-5, with D perhaps TRBD1 (6 bases). V was pared by 3 bases and J by 1 base, with 13 bases between. The CDR3 spans 16 residues. Germline loops: CDR1 KGHSH, CDR2 LQKENI. The CDR3 loop is CASSPSGGESNQPQHF. The DNA of the CDR3 is TGTGCCAGCTCACCCAGCGGGGGCGAGAGCAATCAGCCCCAGCATTTT.

CDR3 coding DNA: TGTGCCAGCAGCAAATGCTTTACACCCGAAGAAATGAACACTGAAGCTTTCTTT. Protein product: CASSKCFTPEEMNTEAFF. The chain employs TRBV21-1 and TRBJ1-1; the table's D call, TRBD1, was not checked against the DNA. TRBV21-1 corresponds to a pseudogene. This CDR3 has 18 amino acids.

The chain employs TRBV28 and TRBJ1-1; a weak D match, TRBD1 (6 bases). V lost 2 bases and J 3 bases, leaving 10 bases between the germline ends. The CDR3 is 14 amino acids. Germline values: CDR1 MDHEN, CDR2 SYDVKM. The CDR3 region is CASSLGTTYTEAFF. CDR3 nucleotide sequence: TGTGCCAGCAGTTTAGGGACAACCTACACTGAAGCTTTCTTT.

The V gene is TRBV16, the J gene TRBJ1-4; TRBD1 matches 7 bases. The V segment lost 4 bases and the J segment 3 bases; nucleotides outside the gene matches: 11. CDR3 length: 17 amino acids. The germline V gene encodes CDR1 KGHSY and CDR2 FQNENV. CDR3 residues: CASSPKGRGQPNEKLFF. CDR3 nucleotide sequence: TGTGCCAGCAGCCCAAAAGGTCGGGGACAGCCTAATGAAAAACTGTTTTTT.

This clone was counted a single time. The CDR3 loop reads CAWSARLAGNTDTQYF. DNA for the CDR3: TGTGCCTGGAGTGCCCGACTAGCGGGGAACACAGATACGCAGTATTTT. This chain uses TRBV30 with TRBJ2-3; 11 bases fit TRBD2. The CDR3 has 16 amino acids. Germline trimming cut 1 base from V and 2 bases from J; bases unmatched to any gene: 5. Per the germline V gene, CDR1 is GTSNPN and CDR2 is SVGIG (reference sequence).

The chain uses TRBV11-2 and TRBJ2-3; 11 bases line up with TRBD2. From germline, CDR1 is SGHAT and CDR2 FQNNGV. The CDR3 is made up of 16 amino acids. Germline trimming cut 1 base from V and 2 bases from J; bases unmatched to any gene: 2. The CDR3 sequence: CASSLVAGGYTDTQYF. The CDR3 DNA reads as TGTGCCAGCAGCTTAGTAGCGGGGGGGTACACAGATACGCAGTATTTT.

The chain has TRBV27 and TRBJ2-7; 9 bases agree with TRBD1. There are 15 residues in the CDR3. Per the germline V gene, CDR1 is MNHEY and CDR2 is SMNVEV (reference sequence). The junction had 5 bases not matched to a gene; V was cut back by 2 bases and J by 3 bases. The CDR3 DNA sequence: TGTGCCAGCAGTTTACGTAAGACAGGGGGCTACGAGCAGTACTTC. This sequence encodes CASSLRKTGGYEQYF.

This chain links TRBV9 with TRBJ2-3; D unclear. The CDR3 covers 14 residues. The V gene's germline CDR1 is SGDLS and CDR2 YYNGEE. V was shortened by 2 bases and J by 0 bases, with 7 bases between the two germline ends. In DNA form, the CDR3 reads TGTGCCAGCAGCGTTGAGAAGAGCACAGATACGCAGTATTTT. This codes for CASSVEKSTDTQYF. The complete variable domain, with remaining parts taken from reference TRBV9 and TRBJ2-3, reads DSGVTQTPKHLITATGQRVTLRCSPRSGDLSVYWYQQSLDQGLQFLIQYYNGEERAKGNILERFSAQQFPDLHSELNLSSLELGDSALYFCASSVEKSTDTQYFGPGTRLTVL.

The chain links TRBV6-1 to TRBJ1-5; maybe TRBD1 (5 bases). This CDR3 is built from 15 residues. V was clipped by 1 base and J by 6 bases, with 13 bases between them. Germline V gene sequence: CDR1 MNHNS, CDR2 SASEGT. The CDR3 is CASSEDPRVSQPQHF. The DNA of the CDR3 is TGTGCCAGCAGTGAAGATCCCAGGGTAAGTCAGCCCCAGCATTTT.

The chain links TRBV4-2 to TRBJ1-1, with TRBD1 matching 8 bases. The CDR3 spans 18 residues. The V segment lost 2 bases and the J segment 5 bases; nucleotides outside the gene matches: 16. Germline V gene sequence: CDR1 LGHNA, CDR2 YNFKEQ. CDR3 sequence reads: CASSQTPQDRVLLTEAFF. CDR3 DNA: TGTGCCAGCAGCCAAACGCCCCAGGACAGGGTGCTGTTGACTGAAGCTTTCTTT.

This chain connects TRBV6-5 to TRBJ1-1; perhaps TRBD1 as D (6 bases). The CDR3 runs to 14 residues. Germline CDR1 is MNHEY and CDR2 is SVGAGI. Trimming pared 6 bases from V and 1 base from J, leaving 12 bases between. CDR3 DNA: TGTGCCAGCAGAACAGGGTGGGCGAACACTGAAGCTTTCTTT. Translation: CASRTGWANTEAFF.

The V call is TRBV5-1, the J call TRBJ2-1, with a tentative D call TRBD2 (6 bases). V was trimmed by 7 bases and J by 8 bases, leaving 19 bases between them. This CDR3 has 14 residues. The germline CDR1 and CDR2 sequences are SGHRS and YFSETQ. CDR3 sequence (DNA): TGCGCCAGCGCCCGGGCGGGGTCCTCCGATGAGCAGTTCTTC. It specifies CASARAGSSDEQFF.

The CDR3 nucleotides read TGTGCCAGTAGTAGTACCGGGACAGCCTCGGGTGGCTACACCTTC. Protein product: CASSSTGTASGGYTF. This chain joins TRBV19 and TRBJ1-2; 7 positions agree with TRBD1. The CDR3 runs to 15 residues. Germline CDR1 is LNHDA and CDR2 is SQIVND (reference sequence). The V and J ends lost 4 bases and 7 bases, in that order; junction bases with no gene match: 12.

This chain uses TRBV6-5 with TRBJ2-1; TRBD2 agrees at 9 bases. V was pared by 4 bases and J by 8 bases, with 12 bases of the junction left unmatched. The CDR3 extends over 16 amino acids. The V gene's germline CDR1 is MNHEY and CDR2 SVGAGI. Here the CDR3 DNA reads TGTGCCAGCAGTTCCCTCCCGGGACTAGCTACCGATGAGCAGTTCTTC. Amino acids: CASSSLPGLATDEQFF.

Only one count was recorded for this clone. This chain connects TRBV5-1 to TRBJ1-2; no clear D. Germline V CDR1 and CDR2: SGHRS, YFSETQ. With 0 bases removed from V and 2 bases from J, the gap between germline ends came to 17 bases. The CDR3 is 17 residues long. The CDR3 sequence is CASSLAMTTTPNYGYTF. The CDR3 bases are TGCGCCAGCAGCTTGGCCATGACTACAACCCCAAACTATGGCTACACCTTC.

The V call is TRBV6-5, the J call TRBJ2-7; weak D call: TRBD1 (5 bases). V lost 2 bases to trimming and J lost 3 bases, with 17 bases between them. The germline V gene encodes CDR1 MNHEY and CDR2 SVGAGI. The CDR3 is made up of 16 amino acids. The CDR3 nucleotides read TGTGCCAGCAGTTACCATATGGACACGTTTCGCTACGAGCAGTACTTC. Residues: CASSYHMDTFRYEQYF.

The chain combines TRBV2 with TRBJ2-2; 9 nucleotides line up with TRBD1. The V segment lost 6 bases and the J segment 3 bases; nucleotides outside the gene matches: 11. Per germline, CDR1 SNHLY and CDR2 FYNNEI. This CDR3 has 17 residues. The CDR3 here is CASRKPRDRVYTGELFF. For the CDR3, the DNA is TGTGCCAGCAGGAAACCCCGGGACAGGGTATACACCGGGGAGCTGTTTTTT.

The rearrangement joins TRBV7-8 to TRBJ2-1, with 7 bases that match TRBD2. With V trimmed by 2 bases and J by 0 bases, 4 bases remained unmatched. The CDR3 consists of 16 residues. Looked up from germline, CDR1 is SGHVS and CDR2 is FQNEAQ. CDR3 region: CASSLTAGDSYNEQFF. DNA of the CDR3: TGTGCCAGCAGCTTAACGGCGGGGGACTCCTACAATGAGCAGTTCTTC.

This chain links TRBV7-8 with TRBJ2-7; D is uncertain. Germline V gene data show CDR1 as SGHVS and CDR2 as FQNEAQ. Between the trimmed V and J ends, which lost 1 base and 3 bases, there was a span of 7 bases. CDR3 length: 13 residues. The CDR3 nucleotides read TGTGCCAGCAGCTTAGTCCAGAACTACGAGCAGTACTTC. Translated, it gives CASSLVQNYEQYF.

V is TRBV4-2 and J is TRBJ2-7; 10 bases are shared with TRBD2. After removal of 3 bases from V and 1 base from J, the junction contained 12 bases not matched to a gene. The germline CDR1 and CDR2 sequences are LGHNA and YNFKEQ. The CDR3 length is 18 residues. The CDR3 protein is CASSQTGPRTSGSYEQYF. The CDR3 region has the DNA TGTGCCAGCAGCCAGACGGGACCAAGGACTAGCGGATCCTACGAGCAGTACTTC.

This clone has more than one count but fewer than ten. V gene TRBV6-4 combines with J gene TRBJ2-2; D gene unclear. Per germline, CDR1 MRHNA and CDR2 SNTAGT. Trimming stripped 0 bases from V and 0 bases from J, with 5 bases between. The CDR3 extends over 15 amino acids. CDR3 in DNA: TGTGCCAGCAGTGACTCGGCAACGAACACCGGGGAGCTGTTTTTT. As protein: CASSDSATNTGELFF.

The chain joins TRBV5-1 to TRBJ2-3; the match to TRBD1 covers 8 bases. The V gene's germline CDR1 is SGHRS and CDR2 YFSETQ. The CDR3 is made up of 14 amino acids. Trimming removed 6 bases from V and 3 bases from J; junction bases left unmatched: 6. In nucleotides, the CDR3 is TGCGCCAGCACCCCCAGGGGGCCGACAGATACGCAGTATTTT. As protein: CASTPRGPTDTQYF.

V usage is TRBV2 and J usage is TRBJ2-1; TRBD2 matches at 7 bases. Trimming cost V 1 base and J 6 bases; bases outside gene matches: 3. Germline-derived CDR1 and CDR2 are SNHLY and FYNNEI. This CDR3 contains 14 residues. The chain's CDR3 is CASSEGTRVNEQFF. The CDR3 nucleotides are TGTGCCAGCAGTGAAGGGACTAGGGTCAATGAGCAGTTCTTC.

This clone was recorded once. The chain links TRBV6-1 to TRBJ1-2; 7 bases map to TRBD1. V shed 2 bases, J shed 4 bases, and the junction held 7 bases outside the gene matches. The CDR3 extends over 15 amino acids. Germline CDR1 is MNHNS and CDR2 is SASEGT. The CDR3 spells CASSEQGTAVYGYTF. Here the CDR3 DNA reads TGTGCCAGCAGTGAACAGGGGACAGCAGTCTATGGCTACACCTTC.

V gene TRBV5-1 combines with J gene TRBJ2-7; 9 nucleotides line up with TRBD1. Trimming at V came to 0 bases and at J to 5 bases, leaving 3 bases not matched to a gene. In germline, CDR1 is SGHRS, CDR2 YFSETQ. The length of the CDR3 is 14 residues. The CDR3 protein is CASSLGGTGNEQYF. The CDR3 nucleotides are TGCGCCAGCAGCTTGGGAGGGACAGGGAACGAGCAGTACTTC.

The chain combines TRBV10-2 with TRBJ2-3; D may be TRBD2 (5 bases). Germline V gives CDR1 WSHSY, CDR2 SAAADI. The CDR3 covers 15 residues. The V gene lost 4 bases and the J gene lost 3 bases, with 14 bases spanning the gap. CDR3 bases: TGCGCCAGCAGTGGAGGGCCGGTAAGAACAGATACGCAGTATTTT. This codes for CASSGGPVRTDTQYF.

The genes are TRBV29-1 and TRBJ2-7, with D perhaps matching TRBD2 (5 bases). The CDR3 length is 17 residues. Per germline, CDR1 SQVTM and CDR2 ANQGSEA. V was shortened by 3 bases and J by 0 bases, with 21 bases between the two germline ends. The CDR3 DNA is TGCAGCGTTGAGTCTTGGGGAGAGACTATAGCCTCCTACGAGCAGTACTTC. As protein: CSVESWGETIASYEQYF.

The chain recombines TRBV9 with TRBJ2-1; D may be TRBD2 (5 bases). This CDR3 is 14 amino acids long. Germline V gene lookup returns CDR1 SGDLS and CDR2 YYNGEE. Trimming stripped 0 bases from V and 3 bases from J, with 7 bases between. The CDR3, as DNA: TGTGCCAGCAGCGTAGCTGGACTCTACAATGAGCAGTTCTTC. Translated: CASSVAGLYNEQFF.